Each of the 31 T cell receptor beta chains below was sequenced from the same sample in a study of T cell changes during pregnancy in multiple sclerosis. The table came from immunoSEQ multiplex PCR; TCRdb's copy has only in-frame clones and leaves some out. The sample records about 13,000 clones, almost 90% being singletons. Sequenced material: CD8+ T cells from peripheral blood mononuclear cells, taken in the first trimester of pregnancy. The source is a female donor with multiple sclerosis, enrolled in a pregnancy study.

The chain couples TRBV18 to TRBJ1-1; perhaps TRBD1 as D (5 bases). Germline V lookup: CDR1 KGHSH, CDR2 LQKENI. V lost 0 bases, J lost 1 base, and 9 bases lay in between. CDR3 size: 15 residues. CDR3 bases: TGTGCCAGCTCACCACCGAAGGGGTGGAACACTGAAGCTTTCTTT. This codes for CASSPPKGWNTEAFF.

This clone was counted once. V gene TRBV4-1 combines with J gene TRBJ1-2; 7 positions match TRBD1. Germline V gene data show CDR1 as MGHRA and CDR2 as YSYEKL. The CDR3 spans 16 residues. The trim removed 8 bases at V and 1 base at J, leaving 13 bases unmatched. As DNA, the CDR3 is TGCGCCAGCCGCTACTACGACAGGGCGGTTAACTATGGCTACACCTTC. This codes for CASRYYDRAVNYGYTF.

The V and J genes are TRBV4-1 and TRBJ2-7, with 11 bases identical to TRBD2. V gave up 0 bases and J gave up 0 bases; unmatched junction bases: 10. The CDR3 is 19 amino acids. Germline V gene data show CDR1 as MGHRA and CDR2 as YSYEKL. The CDR3 sequence is CASSQDALAGVILSYEQYF. The CDR3 DNA reads TGCGCCAGCAGCCAAGATGCACTAGCGGGGGTGATTCTCTCCTACGAGCAGTACTTC.

The chain combines TRBV27 with TRBJ2-3; 8 nucleotides align to TRBD1. Germline V lookup: CDR1 MNHEY, CDR2 SMNVEV (reference sequence). The J segment lost 11 bases and the V segment lost 8 bases, leaving 6 bases of the junction unmatched. The CDR3 runs 11 residues. This CDR3 reads CASCRTGRQYF. The CDR3 DNA reads TGTGCCAGCTGTCGGACAGGGCGGCAGTATTTT.

V usage is TRBV7-9 and J usage is TRBJ1-2; 9 nucleotides line up with TRBD1. CDR1 and CDR2 from the germline V gene are SEHNR and FQNEAQ (reference sequence). The ends lost 6 bases at V and 8 bases at J; junction bases unmatched: 13. The CDR3 contains 15 residues. The CDR3 sequence: CASRGTGSGDLGYTF. The CDR3 nucleotides are TGTGCCAGCAGGGGGACAGGGTCCGGGGATTTAGGCTACACCTTC.

This clone was seen a single time. The DNA of the CDR3 is TGTGCCAGCAGTCCGGGACTAGAGGGTTCCAGTACGCAGTATTTT. Translating gives CASSPGLEGSSTQYF. The chain uses TRBV6-4 and TRBJ2-3, with TRBD2 matching over 8 bases. The CDR3 spans 15 residues. CDR1 is MRHNA and CDR2 is SNTAGT in the germline V gene. V shed 5 bases and J 8 bases; nucleotides not matched to a gene: 12.

This clone turned up a few times. V is TRBV5-5 and J is TRBJ2-1, with 9 bases aligning to TRBD1. CDR3 length equals 16 residues. Germline CDR1 is SGHKS and CDR2 is YYEKEE (reference sequence). V dropped 5 bases and J dropped 8; count of bases not matched to a gene: 14. Written as DNA, the CDR3 is TGTGCCAGCAGAAAACCTCCGGGACAGGGTAAGGATGAGCAGTTCTTC. It specifies CASRKPPGQGKDEQFF.

The rearrangement links TRBV29-1 to TRBJ2-7; 10 bases map to TRBD2. The ends lost 5 bases at V and 4 bases at J; junction bases unmatched: 8. This CDR3 has 14 amino acids. CDR1 and CDR2 (germline): SQVTM, ANQGSEA. DNA for the CDR3: TGCAGCGTTTACGGAGCGGGGGGGAGGTACGAGCAGTACTTC. This encodes CSVYGAGGRYEQYF.

V gene TRBV18 combines with J gene TRBJ1-5, with D possibly matching TRBD1 (6 bases). This CDR3 is built from 18 residues. Germline V gives CDR1 KGHSH, CDR2 LQKENI. Deletions cut 3 bases from V and 0 bases from J, with 18 bases between. As DNA, the CDR3 is TGTGCCAGCTCACCGGGACATGATGCCCATTATAGCAATCAGCCCCAGCATTTT. Translating gives CASSPGHDAHYSNQPQHF.

The chain links TRBV10-1 to TRBJ2-3, with 9 bases aligning to TRBD1. This CDR3 is built from 15 residues. J lost 2 bases, V lost 2 bases, and 2 bases had no gene match. Germline V gene sequence: CDR1 WNHNN, CDR2 SYGVQD (reference sequence). The CDR3 bases are TGCGCCAGCAGTGAGGGGACAGGGCACACAGATACGCAGTATTTT. Its protein is CASSEGTGHTDTQYF.

The genes are TRBV5-4 and TRBJ2-3, with D maybe TRBD1 (6 bases). The CDR3 sequence is 16 residues long. Trimming cost V 4 bases and J 0 bases, with 15 bases left between them. Germline CDR1 reads SGHNT; CDR2 reads YYREEE (reference sequence). The CDR3 here is CASSIVRDTSTDTQYF. CDR3 nucleotides: TGTGCCAGCAGCATAGTCCGGGACACCAGCACAGATACGCAGTATTTT.

The chain couples TRBV6-4 to TRBJ1-2; 7 bases are shared with TRBD1. Per the germline V gene, CDR1 is MRHNA and CDR2 is SNTAGT. V lost 4 bases and J lost 4; bases outside the gene matches: 9. The CDR3 runs to 15 residues. In DNA form, the CDR3 reads TGTGCCAGCAGTGCCGGGGACAGTGATATCTATGGCTACACCTTC. Translating it yields CASSAGDSDIYGYTF.

The CDR3 loop is CAWSSWGRTEAFF. CDR3 sequence (DNA): TGTGCCTGGAGTTCTTGGGGGCGGACTGAAGCTTTCTTT. V gene TRBV30 combines with J gene TRBJ1-1; TRBD1 might be the D (6 bases). V lost 2 bases to trimming and J lost 5 bases, with 12 bases between them. The CDR3 is made up of 13 amino acids. Germline CDR1 GTSNPN, CDR2 SVGIG (reference sequence).

The rearrangement links TRBV6-5 to TRBJ2-2; D gene unclear. The germline V gene has CDR1 MNHEY and CDR2 SVGAGI. The CDR3 is made up of 13 amino acids. Trimming removed 5 bases at V and 5 bases at J, with 9 bases between. The CDR3 DNA follows: TGTGCCAGCAGTCCCCCCCGGACCGGGGAGCTGTTTTTT. Its protein is CASSPPRTGELFF.

The chain employs TRBV7-8 and TRBJ2-6, with a tentative D call TRBD1 (6 bases). The CDR3 totals 15 residues. Trimming shortened V by 1 base and J by 2 bases, and 6 bases separated the two germline ends. Germline V CDR1 and CDR2: SGHVS, FQNEAQ. The CDR3 here is CASSLDRAGANVLTF. The CDR3 DNA is TGTGCCAGCAGCTTAGACAGGGCTGGGGCCAACGTCCTGACTTTC. The full variable domain, completed using reference TRBV7-8 and TRBJ2-6, is GAGVSQSPRYKVAKRGQDVALRCDPISGHVSLFWYQQALGQGPEFLTYFQNEAQLDKSGLPSDRFFAERPEGSVSTLKIQRTQQEDSAVYLCASSLDRAGANVLTFGAGSRLTVL.

The DNA of the CDR3 is TGTGCCAGCAGTTCGACATTGAACACTGAAGCTTTCTTT. Translating gives CASSSTLNTEAFF. The chain is built from TRBV28 and TRBJ1-1; D is unresolved. Germline values: CDR1 MDHEN, CDR2 SYDVKM. The V end was cut by 4 bases, the J end by 0 bases, with 6 bases between. The CDR3 extends over 13 amino acids.

This clone was counted between two and nine times. The rearrangement links TRBV4-1 to TRBJ1-1; 7 bases are a match to TRBD1. This CDR3 is 15 amino acids long. The V and J ends lost 0 bases and 6 bases, in that order; junction bases with no gene match: 7. Germline CDR1 is MGHRA and CDR2 is YSYEKL. The CDR3 DNA reads TGCGCCAGCAGCCAAGAAGGACGGCAGGGGGCTGAAGCTTTCTTT. This sequence encodes CASSQEGRQGAEAFF.

This chain connects TRBV30 to TRBJ1-1; D remains unclear. CDR1 GTSNPN and CDR2 SVGIG come from the germline V gene (reference sequence). The V and J ends lost 0 bases and 3 bases respectively, with 5 bases between them. This CDR3 has 12 residues. The CDR3 nucleotides are TGTGCCTGGAGTGTACTGTACACTGAAGCTTTCTTT. Its protein product is CAWSVLYTEAFF.

This sequence joins TRBV15 and TRBJ1-2, with 9 bases fitting TRBD1. The CDR3 totals 18 residues. Germline assignment: CDR1 LNHNV and CDR2 YYDKDF (reference sequence). Trimming cost V 1 base and J 5 bases; bases outside gene matches: 14. CDR3 in amino acids: CATSRVPGTGDRGYGYTF. The CDR3 region has the DNA TGTGCCACCAGCAGAGTCCCCGGGACAGGAGACAGGGGGTATGGCTACACCTTC.

This sequence joins TRBV6-6 and TRBJ1-3; TRBD1 aligns across 9 bases. The J segment lost 7 bases and the V segment lost 8 bases, leaving 15 bases of the junction unmatched. Germline lookup yields CDR1 MNHNY and CDR2 SVGAGI (reference sequence). The CDR3 covers 16 residues. The CDR3 nucleotides are TGTGCCAGCCTTCCCCCTGGCGGACAGGGGAGGAACACCATATATTTT. Amino acid sequence: CASLPPGGQGRNTIYF.

The gene calls are TRBV19 and TRBJ1-2; 11 nucleotides agree with TRBD1. Trimming took 8 bases from V and 5 from J; bases not matched to a gene: 10. CDR3 length: 15 amino acids. Germline V gene lookup returns CDR1 LNHDA and CDR2 SQIVND (reference sequence). In DNA form, the CDR3 reads TGTGCCAGTTGGACAGGGGGCCGTGGATGGTATGGCTACACCTTC. Its protein product is CASWTGGRGWYGYTF.

The CDR3 DNA sequence: TGTGCCCCCCAAAGGGGGGGGACTAGCGGACTAAGAAGCACAGATACGCAGTATTTT. It is translated as CAPQRGGTSGLRSTDTQYF. The chain combines TRBV27 with TRBJ2-3; 11 bases fit TRBD2. J was trimmed by 0 bases and V by 11 bases; bases with no gene match: 19. There are 19 residues in the CDR3. The germline V gene encodes CDR1 MNHEY and CDR2 SMNVEV (reference sequence).

This chain connects TRBV5-1 to TRBJ2-2; 7 bases map to TRBD1. Unmatched junction bases numbered 5, after V lost 3 bases and J lost 0 bases. The CDR3 loop spans 16 amino acids. Germline loops: CDR1 SGHRS, CDR2 YFSETQ. CDR3 region: CASSSRTGSNTGELFF. CDR3 nucleotide sequence: TGCGCCAGCAGCTCCCGGACAGGCTCGAACACCGGGGAGCTGTTTTTT.

The chain is built from TRBV9 and TRBJ1-1, with a possible D match to TRBD1 (5 bases). Germline V gene lookup returns CDR1 SGDLS and CDR2 YYNGEE. The CDR3 is 13 amino acids. Trimming left V 4 bases short and J 10 bases short, with 17 bases between. The CDR3 region is CASSPRLGQVAFF. For the CDR3, the DNA is TGTGCCAGCAGCCCTAGGCTGGGGCAGGTAGCTTTCTTT.

This clone was detected a few times. The chain employs TRBV5-1 and TRBJ1-2, with 9 bases identical to TRBD1. The CDR3 has 13 residues. Germline V gene data show CDR1 as SGHRS and CDR2 as YFSETQ. The J segment lost 8 bases and the V segment lost 0 bases, leaving 2 bases of the junction unmatched. CDR3 sequence: CASSLGTGDGYTF. CDR3 nucleotide sequence: TGCGCCAGCAGCTTGGGGACAGGGGACGGCTACACCTTC.

A few counts support this clone. This chain connects TRBV6-4 to TRBJ2-3; 12 bases are a match to TRBD2. The germline CDR1 and CDR2 sequences are MRHNA and SNTAGT. V lost 4 bases, J lost 1 base, and 0 bases stayed unmatched. The CDR3 loop spans 15 amino acids. The DNA of the CDR3 is TGTGCCAGCAGTGGGACTAGCGGGGGCACAGATACGCAGTATTTT. This gives the protein CASSGTSGGTDTQYF.

The genes are TRBV30 and TRBJ2-7; TRBD2 might be the D (6 bases). The CDR3 runs 12 residues. Germline V gene sequence: CDR1 GTSNPN, CDR2 SVGIG (reference sequence). V was cut by 3 bases and J by 3 bases, with 9 bases left in between. CDR3 sequence reads: CAWSLGGYEQYF. The CDR3 DNA reads TGTGCCTGGAGCTTGGGGGGCTACGAGCAGTACTTC.

The chain joins TRBV27 to TRBJ2-7; 7 nucleotides match TRBD1. Germline lookup yields CDR1 MNHEY and CDR2 SMNVEV (reference sequence). The CDR3 has 13 residues. The V gene end was trimmed by 5 bases and the J gene end by 5 bases; junction bases not matched to a gene: 6. The CDR3 reads CASSQQGSHEQYF. Here the CDR3 DNA reads TGTGCCAGCAGTCAACAGGGGAGCCACGAGCAGTACTTC.

V gene TRBV6-5 combines with J gene TRBJ1-2, with D uncertain. CDR1 MNHEY and CDR2 SVGAGI come from the germline V gene. The ends were cut back, 4 bases at V and 4 bases at J, with 16 bases in the middle. The CDR3 loop spans 15 amino acids. The CDR3 nucleotides read TGTGCCAGCAGTTCCATACCCGGATGGGCCTATGGCTACACCTTC. Translated: CASSSIPGWAYGYTF.

This clone is medium-sized in the sample. The rearrangement links TRBV27 to TRBJ1-2; weak D call: TRBD1 (6 bases). CDR1 MNHEY and CDR2 SMNVEV come from the germline V gene (reference sequence). The V and J ends lost 8 bases and 14 bases respectively, with 15 bases between them. The CDR3 totals 10 residues. The CDR3 region has the DNA TGTGCCAGCCACCTTCTACAGGGAACCTTC. This translates into CASHLLQGTF.

Worth noting for this clone: The sample holds other DNA sequences that translate to the same CDR3. This sequence joins TRBV4-2 and TRBJ2-3, with 9 bases matching TRBD2. With V trimmed by 0 bases and J by 4 bases, 5 bases remained unmatched. From germline, CDR1 is LGHNA and CDR2 YNFKEQ. The CDR3 has 16 amino acids. The CDR3 reads CASSQDRGGGADTQYF. The CDR3 DNA follows: TGTGCCAGCAGCCAAGATCGAGGCGGGGGGGCAGATACGCAGTATTTT.